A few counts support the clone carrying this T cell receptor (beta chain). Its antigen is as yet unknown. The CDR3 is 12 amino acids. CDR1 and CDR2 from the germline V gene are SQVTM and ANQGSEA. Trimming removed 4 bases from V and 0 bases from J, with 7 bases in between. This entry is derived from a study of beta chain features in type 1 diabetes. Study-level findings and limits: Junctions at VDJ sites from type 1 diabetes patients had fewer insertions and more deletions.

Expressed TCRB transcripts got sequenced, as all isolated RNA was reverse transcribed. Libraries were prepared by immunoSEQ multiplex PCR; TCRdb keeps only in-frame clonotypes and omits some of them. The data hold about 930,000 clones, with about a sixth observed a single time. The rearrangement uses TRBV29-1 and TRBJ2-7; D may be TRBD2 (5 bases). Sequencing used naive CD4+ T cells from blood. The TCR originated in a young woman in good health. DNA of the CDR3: TGCAGCGTTGGCCGGGACTCCTACGAGCAGTACTTC. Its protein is CSVGRDSYEQYF.